A single T cell receptor (beta chain) is shown here with its context. Original analysis: Estimates of nucleated cell counts were drawn from the amplification of reference gene primers. Sequenced by immunoSEQ multiplex PCR; TCRdb stores in-frame clones only, minus some. V, J and clone size are taken as reported in that table, and D and trimming were inferred from the DNA itself. The sample holds roughly 340,000 clones, around 92% seen once. This entry comes from a study of blood T cell repertoires in COVID-19. Across the study: Sample material is recorded as cDNA or gDNA derived from T cells, B-cell-depleted T cells, or PBMCs.

Between the trimmed V and J ends, which lost 2 bases and 6 bases, there was a span of 21 bases. Germline CDR1 and CDR2: MNHEY and SVGEGT. The CDR3 loop spans 17 amino acids. The sample consisted of peripheral blood. The clonotype originates from a woman in her thirties with COVID-19, enrolled during active disease. The chain is built from TRBV6-2 or TRBV6-3 and TRBJ2-3; a weak D match, TRBD2 (6 bases). The CDR3 loop is CASSYSAPGEALDTQYF. The CDR3 bases are TGTGCCAGCAGTTACAGTGCCCCGGGAGAAGCTCTGGATACGCAGTATTTT.